The T cell receptor (beta chain) described here comes from a study of blood T cell repertoires in COVID-19. This clone has a single count. CDR1 and CDR2 (germline): KGHDR, SFDVKD. The CDR3 is 13 amino acids. V was pared by 5 bases and J by 4 bases, with 7 bases between. Some clones are missing from TCRdb's copy, which holds only in-frame ones; the method was immunoSEQ multiplex PCR. The sample yields roughly 250,000 clones, around 90% seen once. The V call is TRBV24-1, the J call TRBJ2-2; the D gene is possibly TRBD1 (5 bases). The TCR sequence derives from a human donor in a cohort exposed to, infected with or recovered from COVID-19 (not recorded which). The donor label of this sample is uncertain. The sample taken for sequencing was PBMCs or T cells enriched from blood (not recorded which). The CDR3 DNA reads as TGTGCCACCAGTGGCAGGGCCACCGGGGAGCTGTTTTTT. Residues: CATSGRATGELFF.